These 30 T cell receptor beta chains share one sample of origin, sequenced in a study of vaccination and CD4 T cells after COVID-19. Indicated treatment: approximately 10-day PBMC culture with coronavirus spike peptide pools or control peptides (ViraFEST assay). Antigen specificity for these receptors is unknown. The study sequenced cultured CD4+ T cell DNA using the Oncomine TCR Beta short-read assay. TCRdb reprocessed the PCR reads with MiXCR, giving one entry per CDR3 protein. The sample has 14,000 to 15,000 distinct CDR3 sequences; over 45% are singletons. The sequences come from cultured CD4+ T cells from blood, collected after SARS-CoV-2 vaccination. The receptors were sampled from a human donor with COVID-19.

The chain links TRBV20-1 to TRBJ1-2; possibly TRBD1 for D (6 bases). V was cut by 6 bases and J by 7 bases, with 12 bases left in between. Germline loops: CDR1 DFQATT, CDR2 SNEGSKA (reference sequence). There are 11 residues in the CDR3. The CDR3 region is CSATGPGGYTF. In DNA, the CDR3 is TGCAGTGCAACAGGGCCCGGTGGCTACACCTTC.

The gene calls are TRBV6-1 and TRBJ2-5; the match to TRBD2 covers 11 bases. Trimming at V came to 6 bases and at J to 4 bases, leaving 4 bases not matched to a gene. Germline V gene data show CDR1 as MNHNS and CDR2 as SASEGT. The CDR3 extends over 14 amino acids. Written as DNA, the CDR3 is TGTGCCAGCAGGAATGGACTAGCGGGAGAGACCCAGTACTTC. It translates to CASRNGLAGETQYF.

This clonotype was recorded a few times. The chain employs TRBV15 and TRBJ2-5, with TRBD1 matching over 8 bases. Germline V gene data show CDR1 as LNHNV and CDR2 as YYDKDF (reference sequence). The CDR3 length is 15 residues. The J segment lost 5 bases and the V segment lost 0 bases, leaving 5 bases of the junction unmatched. The CDR3 DNA reads as TGTGCCACCAGCAGAGATTCGAGACAGGGGGAGACCCAGTACTTC. Its protein product is CATSRDSRQGETQYF.

The chain combines TRBV6-2 or TRBV6-3 with TRBJ2-3; 12 bases match TRBD1. The ends lost 3 bases at V and 6 bases at J; junction bases unmatched: 7. The length of the CDR3 is 16 residues. Germline assignment: CDR1 MNHEY and CDR2 SVGEGT. The CDR3 reads CASSYPGTGGMDTQYF. The CDR3 DNA follows: TGTGCCAGCAGTTATCCCGGGACAGGGGGCATGGATACGCAGTATTTT.

The chain combines TRBV7-9 with TRBJ2-3, with D hard to call. The length of the CDR3 is 14 residues. The germline gives CDR1 SEHNR, CDR2 FQNEAQ (reference sequence). Trimming took off 7 bases at V and 6 bases at J, with 17 bases between the two ends. The chain's CDR3 is CASTSGGLGDTQYF. The CDR3 coding sequence is TGTGCCAGCACCTCAGGTGGGCTAGGGGATACGCAGTATTTT.

The rearrangement uses TRBV28 and TRBJ2-7, with 7 bases aligning to TRBD2. Germline V gives CDR1 MDHEN, CDR2 SYDVKM. Losses at the gene ends were 10 bases for V and 12 bases for J; bases not matched to a gene: 15. This CDR3 has 12 residues. CDR3 bases: TGTGCCATCAAGTCCAGCGGGGATACTTGGTACTTC. It translates to CAIKSSGDTWYF.

CDR3 DNA sequence: TGTGCCAGCTCACCCTATCCTCCCCGGGATGATGGCTACACCTTC. Protein: CASSPYPPRDDGYTF. This chain joins TRBV18 and TRBJ1-2, with D unresolved. Between the trimmed V and J ends, which lost 3 bases and 6 bases, there was a span of 17 bases. Germline V gene lookup returns CDR1 KGHSH and CDR2 LQKENI. There are 15 residues in the CDR3. The complete variable domain, with remaining parts taken from reference TRBV18 and TRBJ1-2, reads NAGVMQNPRHLVRRRGQEARLRCSPMKGHSHVYWYRQLPEEGLKFMVYLQKENIIDESGMPKERFSAEFPKEGPSILRIQQVVRGDSAAYFCASSPYPPRDDGYTFGSGTRLTVV.

In its sample, this clonotype was seen a few times. The V gene is TRBV24-1, the J gene TRBJ2-2; no clear D. Trimming took off 6 bases at V and 6 bases at J, with 13 bases between the two ends. Germline V gene data show CDR1 as KGHDR and CDR2 as SFDVKD. This CDR3 has 14 residues. DNA of the CDR3: TGTGCCACCAGTCCCCCCTGGGATCCCGGGGAGCTGTTTTTT. Its protein product is CATSPPWDPGELFF.

This clonotype has only a few counts. The rearrangement joins TRBV10-2 to TRBJ2-5, with 7 bases matching TRBD1. The V gene end was trimmed by 5 bases and the J gene end by 5 bases; junction bases not matched to a gene: 2. The CDR3 contains 12 residues. CDR1 is WSHSY, CDR2 SAAADI, per germline. The CDR3 DNA is TGCGCCAGCAGTTCGGACAGGGAGACCCAGTACTTC. It yields the protein CASSSDRETQYF.

The V gene is TRBV27, the J gene TRBJ1-1; D is unresolved. Germline-derived CDR1 and CDR2 are MNHEY and SMNVEV (reference sequence). Trimming shortened V by 11 bases and J by 3 bases, and 19 bases separated the two germline ends. The CDR3 is 14 residues long. In DNA form, the CDR3 reads TGTGCCGCCTGGACGGCGGACGGCCACACTGAAGCTTTCTTT. Protein product: CAAWTADGHTEAFF.

The chain combines TRBV20-1 with TRBJ2-7, with D unclear. With the DNA end fitting TRBJ2-5 better, the J assignment may be wrong. The length of the CDR3 is 11 residues. The V gene's germline CDR1 is DFQATT and CDR2 SNEGSKA (reference sequence). The CDR3 DNA reads TGCAGTGCTAGAGTGGGAGAGACCCAGTACTTC. This encodes CSARVGETQYF.

The rearrangement joins TRBV12-3 or TRBV12-4 to TRBJ1-5; D ambiguous. Trimming removed 3 bases at V and 4 bases at J, with 10 bases between. The CDR3 totals 14 residues. The CDR3 nucleotides are TGTGCCAGCAGTTTTGGACGGATTAATCAGCCCCAGCATTTT. It yields the protein CASSFGRINQPQHF.

CDR3: CATNLGTGTYEQYF. The CDR3 coding sequence is TGTGCCACCAACTTGGGGACAGGGACATACGAGCAGTACTTC. The gene calls are TRBV6-1 and TRBJ2-7, with 9 bases matching TRBD1. The CDR3 runs to 14 residues. The V segment lost 10 bases and the J segment 4 bases; nucleotides outside the gene matches: 11. CDR1 and CDR2 from the germline V gene are MNHNS and SASEGT.

The chain has TRBV7-2 and TRBJ2-3; D uncertain. The CDR3 length is 12 residues. V was cut by 1 base and J by 8 bases, with 7 bases left in between. The germline V gene has CDR1 SGHTA and CDR2 FQGNSA. The CDR3 nucleotides are TGTGCCAGCAGCTTAGGTCCAGGTACGCAGTATTTT. Translation: CASSLGPGTQYF. Drawing the rest from reference TRBV7-2 and TRBJ2-3, the complete variable domain is GAGVSQSPSNKVTEKGKDVELRCDPISGHTALYWYRQSLGQGLEFLIYFQGNSAPDKSGLPSDRFSAERTGGSVSTLTIQRTQQEDSAVYLCASSLGPGTQYFGPGTRLTVL.

This clonotype was counted a few times. CDR3 in amino acids: CASSGDRGQGQPQHF. The CDR3 region has the DNA TGTGCCAGCAGCGGTGACAGGGGGCAGGGTCAGCCCCAGCATTTT. The rearrangement links TRBV11-2 to TRBJ1-5; 10 nucleotides align to TRBD1. Per the germline V gene, CDR1 is SGHAT and CDR2 is FQNNGV. The CDR3 has 15 residues. Losses at the gene ends were 5 bases for V and 6 bases for J; bases not matched to a gene: 7.

V is TRBV10-3 and J is TRBJ2-3; D is unclear. Germline values: CDR1 ENHRY, CDR2 SYGVKD. Deletions cut 7 bases from V and 0 bases from J, with 5 bases between. This CDR3 comprises 12 residues. Here the CDR3 reads CAITGSTDTQYF. The DNA for the CDR3 is TGTGCCATCACTGGCAGCACAGATACGCAGTATTTT.

The chain links TRBV6-2 or TRBV6-3 to TRBJ2-1; 11 nucleotides line up with TRBD1. The CDR3 runs to 15 residues. The V gene end was trimmed by 6 bases and the J gene end by 6 bases; junction bases not matched to a gene: 7. The germline CDR1 and CDR2 sequences are MNHEY and SVGEGT. The DNA of the CDR3 is TGTGCCAGCAGAGGGGGGGGACAGGGGGTCAATGAGCAGTTCTTC. Its translation is CASRGGGQGVNEQFF.

This clonotype occurred a few times. This chain connects TRBV2 to TRBJ2-1; TRBD2 might be the D (6 bases). Per the germline V gene, CDR1 is SNHLY and CDR2 is FYNNEI. Trimming cost V 7 bases and J 4 bases, with 11 bases left between them. The CDR3 loop spans 13 amino acids. CDR3 loop: CASKEGRYNEQFF. The CDR3 region has the DNA TGTGCCAGCAAGGAGGGGAGATACAATGAGCAGTTCTTC.

The gene calls are TRBV20-1 and TRBJ2-7; no clear D. The CDR3 is 13 residues long. Trimming took off 2 bases at V and 2 bases at J, with 10 bases between the two ends. Germline CDR1 reads DFQATT; CDR2 reads SNEGSKA (reference sequence). This CDR3 is CSARFPYAYEQYF. The DNA for the CDR3 is TGCAGTGCTAGATTCCCCTACGCCTACGAGCAGTACTTC.

J is TRBJ2-1 and V is TRBV29-1; possibly TRBD1 for D (5 bases). Per germline, CDR1 SQVTM and CDR2 ANQGSEA. The CDR3 runs to 15 residues. The V gene lost 3 bases and the J gene lost 2 bases, with 14 bases spanning the gap. The chain's CDR3 is CSVDPRQGTYNEQFF. CDR3 DNA: TGCAGCGTTGATCCCCGCCAGGGTACCTACAATGAGCAGTTCTTC.

The rearrangement links TRBV11-3 to TRBJ1-1; D remains ambiguous. CDR1 SGHNT and CDR2 YENEEA come from the germline V gene. CDR3 size: 12 residues. V shed 5 bases and J shed 4 bases, with 8 bases lying between them. The DNA for the CDR3 is TGTGCCAGCAGCCCCGTCGTCACTGAAGCTTTCTTT. This sequence encodes CASSPVVTEAFF.

V and J are TRBV10-1 and TRBJ2-2, with D perhaps matching TRBD2 (6 bases). This CDR3 has 14 residues. The germline V and J ends were trimmed by 3 bases and 7 bases, with 12 bases remaining between them. In germline, CDR1 is WNHNN, CDR2 SYGVQD (reference sequence). In DNA, the CDR3 is TGCGCCAGCAGTGAAACGGGGGTCGGCGGGGAGCTGTTTTTT. It encodes CASSETGVGGELFF.

J is TRBJ2-3 and V is TRBV6-1; D not certain. Between the trimmed V and J ends, which lost 10 bases and 6 bases, there was a span of 11 bases. Germline V lookup: CDR1 MNHNS, CDR2 SASEGT. The CDR3 contains 11 residues. CDR3 in amino acids: CAIGIRDTQYF. In DNA form, the CDR3 reads TGTGCCATCGGTATACGGGATACGCAGTATTTT.

This clonotype was counted a few times. The genes are TRBV7-9 and TRBJ2-2; 10 nucleotides line up with TRBD1. The CDR3 totals 15 residues. Germline CDR1 and CDR2: SEHNR and FQNEAQ (reference sequence). The V gene end was trimmed by 5 bases and the J gene end by 7 bases; junction bases not matched to a gene: 7. In DNA form, the CDR3 reads TGTGCCAGCAGCATATCGACAGGGGGCGGCGGGGAGCTGTTTTTT. Its translation: CASSISTGGGGELFF.

The chain is built from TRBV11-2 and TRBJ2-1; maybe TRBD1 (6 bases). This CDR3 comprises 13 residues. Germline V gene lookup returns CDR1 SGHAT and CDR2 FQNNGV. The V and J ends lost 1 base and 10 bases respectively, with 11 bases between them. The CDR3 loop is CASSLVGQGEQFF. The DNA of the CDR3 is TGTGCCAGCAGCTTAGTCGGTCAGGGGGAGCAGTTCTTC.

This clonotype was counted a few times. The genes are TRBV6-5 and TRBJ1-2, with D maybe TRBD1 (6 bases). Germline V gene data show CDR1 as MNHEY and CDR2 as SVGAGI. Trimming left V 4 bases short and J 6 bases short, with 18 bases between. This CDR3 has 15 residues. Here the CDR3 DNA reads TGTGCCAGCAGTTTTGGGGGCAGTAAGAAGAATGGCTACACCTTC. Protein product: CASSFGGSKKNGYTF.

This clonotype was counted a single time. This rearrangement joins TRBV20-1 to TRBJ2-3; 10 nucleotides agree with TRBD2. V gave up 3 bases and J gave up 1 base; unmatched junction bases: 1. The CDR3 totals 14 residues. Germline V gives CDR1 DFQATT, CDR2 SNEGSKA (reference sequence). The CDR3 is CSASGTSGTDTQYF. The CDR3 DNA reads TGCAGTGCTAGCGGGACTAGCGGCACAGATACGCAGTATTTT.

This clonotype has only a few counts. The chain carries TRBV6-4 and TRBJ2-5, with D possibly being TRBD1 (6 bases). This CDR3 has 13 amino acids. Germline loops: CDR1 MRHNA, CDR2 SNTAGT. Trimming took off 6 bases at V and 5 bases at J, with 13 bases between the two ends. DNA for the CDR3: TGTGCCAGCAGCCCCACAGGGCGCGAGACCCAGTACTTC. Amino acid sequence: CASSPTGRETQYF.

This clonotype was counted only a few times. The rearrangement uses TRBV6-1 and TRBJ2-5; D may be TRBD1 or TRBD2 (5 bases each). The V gene lost 6 bases and the J gene lost 7 bases, with 21 bases spanning the gap. CDR3 length: 15 amino acids. The germline V gene encodes CDR1 MNHNS and CDR2 SASEGT. CDR3 region: CASRAAGTPLGTQYF. DNA for the CDR3: TGTGCCAGCAGAGCCGCCGGGACGCCCCTGGGGACCCAGTACTTC.

This chain links TRBV7-2 with TRBJ2-5; D call uncertain. In germline, CDR1 is SGHTA, CDR2 FQGNSA. The CDR3 consists of 14 residues. The V gene lost 7 bases and the J gene lost 1 base, with 13 bases spanning the gap. The CDR3 here is CASTEGRAQETQYF. CDR3 DNA sequence: TGTGCCAGCACCGAAGGGCGCGCCCAAGAGACCCAGTACTTC. Full variable domain (rest looked up from reference TRBV7-2 and TRBJ2-5): GAGVSQSPSNKVTEKGKDVELRCDPISGHTALYWYRQSLGQGLEFLIYFQGNSAPDKSGLPSDRFSAERTGGSVSTLTIQRTQQEDSAVYLCASTEGRAQETQYFGPGTRLLVL.